The T cell receptor beta chain described here comes from a study of naive and memory T cell subsets. Broader study findings: The RNA method is potentially sensitive to activation and differentiation changes.

In its sample, this clonotype ranks as medium-sized. Antigen specificity is unknown. This CDR3 contains 18 residues. Germline CDR1 reads MDHEN; CDR2 reads SYDVKM. V was cut by 7 bases and J by 4 bases, with 29 bases left in between. Four PCR rounds used nested alpha and beta constant region primers plus the SP2 primer. Blood and skin TCR RNA was reverse transcribed with alpha and beta constant primers. TCRdb re-called the UMI-ligation and nested PCR reads through MiXCR, storing one row per CDR3 protein. The table lists roughly 2,000 distinct CDR3 sequences, 4.1% of them singletons, with 15% to 20% in the top ten. Treatment reported: skin biopsy from saline-injected control site (resident skin T cells). Unsorted total RNA, roughly 1 to 1,100 ng, was DNase treated before reverse transcription. An oligonucleotide containing a UMI was ligated to the 3' end of TCR cDNA.

The genes are TRBV28 and TRBJ2-7, with D perhaps being TRBD1 or TRBD2 (5 bases each). The sample here was skin, taken from a saline injection site in the skin. This sequence originates from an adult in good health. CDR3 coding DNA: TGTGCCAGCACCCCTGAGGGAAGACGGGTCCGAGGGGAGTACGAGCAGTACTTC. Translating it yields CASTPEGRRVRGEYEQYF.